This T cell receptor beta chain was captured by sequencing in a study of T cells in localized non-small cell lung cancer. V lost 3 bases and J lost 7, with 12 bases in between. This CDR3 is built from 13 residues. CDR1 SGHAT and CDR2 FQNNGV come from the germline V gene. This clone was observed a single time. No antigen is known for it. Study results and caveats: A median approximately 60 of the top 100 tumor clones appeared in adjacent lung. Highest T cell clonality was seen in uninvolved adjacent lung, surpassing that measured in tumor. Longer survival (overall) was linked to higher T cell density in blood.

The assay was immunoSEQ multiplex PCR, and TCRdb's table has in-frame clones only and misses some. The sample contains tens of thousands of clones, over 75% of which appear only once. This clonotype was sampled from an older male donor with stage III lung adenocarcinoma. The chain employs TRBV11-2 and TRBJ1-2; D not certain. Sequencing was performed on peripheral blood, taken before any cancer treatment. This chain's CDR3 is CASSFPGLGGYTF. CDR3 in DNA: TGTGCCAGCAGCTTTCCCGGCCTGGGTGGCTACACCTTC.